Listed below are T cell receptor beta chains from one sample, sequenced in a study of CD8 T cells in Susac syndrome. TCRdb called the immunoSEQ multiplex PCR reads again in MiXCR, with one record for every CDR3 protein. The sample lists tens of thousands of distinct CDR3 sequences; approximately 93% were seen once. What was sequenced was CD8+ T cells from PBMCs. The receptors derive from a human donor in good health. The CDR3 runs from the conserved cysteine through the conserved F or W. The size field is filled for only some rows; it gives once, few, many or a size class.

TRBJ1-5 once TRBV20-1 CSARDQGNQPQHF
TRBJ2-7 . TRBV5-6 CASSLGRRDSYEQYF
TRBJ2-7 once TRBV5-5 CASSSLDRSYEQYF
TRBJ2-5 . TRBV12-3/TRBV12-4 CASSSPYGGGHQETQYF
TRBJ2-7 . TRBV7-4 CASSFTQGAIPSYEQYF
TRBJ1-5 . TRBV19 CASSIAGTTNQPQHF
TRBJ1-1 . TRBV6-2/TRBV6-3 CASSLGVSEAFF
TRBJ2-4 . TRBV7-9 CASSSRQGGGDIQYF
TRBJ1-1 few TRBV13 CASSAGTGEAEAFF
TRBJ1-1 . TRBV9 CASSVGYTEAFF
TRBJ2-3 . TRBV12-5 CASGTRQGVVADTQYF
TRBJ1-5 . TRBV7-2 CASSLGEGVYQPQHF
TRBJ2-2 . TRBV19 CASLDSANTGELFF
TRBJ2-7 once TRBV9 CASSPGEPYEQYF
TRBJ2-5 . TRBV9 CASQGGQAETQYF
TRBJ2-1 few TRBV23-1 CASSPTGQGLSSYNEQFF
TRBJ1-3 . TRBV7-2 CASSLGTVPSSGNTIYF
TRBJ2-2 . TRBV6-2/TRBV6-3 CASSSGTENTGELFF
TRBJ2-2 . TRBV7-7 CATLKQGATGELFF
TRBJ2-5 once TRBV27 CASRTGVGTQYF
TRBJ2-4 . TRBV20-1 CSAQQGWQNIQYF
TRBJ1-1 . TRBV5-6 CASSLTLPAF
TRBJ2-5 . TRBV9 CASSVEGLAGSGQYF
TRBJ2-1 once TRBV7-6 CASNGYTGTSGSRSYNEQFF
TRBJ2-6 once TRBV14 CASSPTGVSGANVLTF
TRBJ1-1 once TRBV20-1 CSASLRGVGSTEAFF
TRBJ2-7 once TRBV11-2 CASSPPGTGIYEQYF
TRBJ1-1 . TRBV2 CASSTGRTEAFF
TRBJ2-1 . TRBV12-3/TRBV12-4 CASRLSGGGRNEQFF
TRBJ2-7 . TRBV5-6 CASSLQGASYEQYF
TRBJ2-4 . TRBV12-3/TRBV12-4 CASSLTGVNSKNIQYF
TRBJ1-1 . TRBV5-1 CASSVSYPGNTEAFF
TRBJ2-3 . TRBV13 CASSPRTSGGTDTQYF
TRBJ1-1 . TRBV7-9 CASSPRQVLNTEAFF
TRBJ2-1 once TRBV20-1 CSARDREAIYNEQFF
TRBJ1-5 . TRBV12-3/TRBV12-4 CASSRGTYQPQHF
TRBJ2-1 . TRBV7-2 CASSFRGASWQFF
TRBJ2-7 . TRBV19 CASSIAGEDEQYF
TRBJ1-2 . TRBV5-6 CASQEGGDGYTF
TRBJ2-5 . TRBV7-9 CASSLGGTGETQYF